Shown below are 2 T cell receptor beta chains from a single sample sequenced in a study of T cell changes during pregnancy in multiple sclerosis. TCRdb's table, derived via immunoSEQ multiplex PCR, lists solely in-frame clones and lacks some. The sample carries 40,000 to 50,000 clones, approximately 90% recorded once. Specimen: CD8+ T cells from peripheral blood mononuclear cells, collected in the third trimester of pregnancy. Receptors originate from a female donor with multiple sclerosis, enrolled in a pregnancy study.

CDR3 coding DNA: TGTGCCAGTTTAAACTTTAGCGGGGGTGACGTGGATACGCAGTATTTT. This sequence encodes CASLNFSGGDVDTQYF. V gene TRBV27 combines with J gene TRBJ2-3; 9 bases agree with TRBD2. CDR3 length: 16 amino acids. The germline CDR1 and CDR2 sequences are MNHEY and SMNVEV (reference sequence). The J segment lost 6 bases and the V segment lost 9 bases, leaving 16 bases of the junction unmatched.

The V gene is TRBV19, the J gene TRBJ1-1, with a tentative D call TRBD1 (5 bases). The CDR3 totals 13 residues. V lost 10 bases and J lost 1, with 13 bases in between. CDR1 LNHDA and CDR2 SQIVND come from the germline V gene (reference sequence). The CDR3 spells CATRWGENTEAFF. The CDR3 DNA reads as TGTGCCACCAGATGGGGGGAGAACACTGAAGCTTTCTTT.